This is a list of T cell receptor beta chains from one sample in a study of T cell responses to AZD1222 COVID-19 vaccine. Using immunoSEQ multiplex PCR, the repertoire was profiled, and TCRdb retains in-frame clones only, with some absent. The data hold under 80,000 clones, with approximately 79% observed a single time. Sequenced here: peripheral blood, sampled on day 0 of MenACWY control vaccination. The receptors were sampled from an adult in good health. Each CDR3 is given with its conserved first and last residue. The order of the fields is V gene, J gene, clone size, D gene, CDR3 protein, CDR3 DNA. The D gene is left open where the match is weak. Only part of the rows carry a size: once, few, many, or a class if the clone is expanded.

TRBV5-4,TRBJ2-7,.,.,CASSVDGRYEQYF,TGTGCCAGCAGCGTGGACGGACGCTACGAGCAGTACTTC
TRBV30,TRBJ1-5,.,.,CAWDGGKEGQPQHF,TGTGCCTGGGACGGAGGAAAGGAAGGGCAGCCCCAGCATTTT
TRBV7-8,TRBJ2-3,.,TRBD2,CASSIERGRRGTQYF,TGTGCCAGCAGCATTGAGCGGGGCCGGAGGGGTACGCAGTATTTT
TRBV5-1,TRBJ2-3,.,TRBD2,CASSLGLGGTDTQYF,TGCGCCAGCAGCCTGGGACTAGGGGGGACAGATACGCAGTATTTT
TRBV25-1,TRBJ2-2,.,.,CASSPSASTGELFF,TGTGCCAGCAGCCCCTCGGCAAGTACCGGGGAGCTGTTTTTT
TRBV7-2,TRBJ2-2,.,.,CASSFLQETGELFF,TGTGCCAGCAGCTTTCTACAGGAGACAGGGGAGCTGTTTTTT
TRBV28,TRBJ1-4,.,.,CASSEPVVGAYEKLFF,TGTGCCAGCAGTGAACCCGTGGTGGGGGCATATGAAAAACTGTTTTTT
TRBV28,TRBJ2-7,.,.,CASTLRGQNSYEQYF,TGTGCCAGCACCCTCCGAGGACAGAACTCCTACGAGCAGTACTTC
TRBV4-1,TRBJ1-1,.,.,CASSQDTGRTGAFF,TGCGCCAGCAGCCAAGATACAGGTCGGACTGGAGCTTTCTTT
TRBV2,TRBJ2-1,.,.,CASSDRIYNEQFF,TGTGCCAGCAGTGACAGAATCTACAATGAGCAGTTCTTC
TRBV11-2,TRBJ1-2,.,.,CASSPGSHYGYTF,TGTGCCAGCAGCCCTGGATCGCACTATGGCTACACCTTC
TRBV6-6,TRBJ1-2,few,.,CASSYSSITYYGYTF,TGTGCCAGCAGTTACTCGAGTATTACCTACTATGGCTACACCTTC
TRBV30,TRBJ1-2,.,.,CAWSVSGIGYTF,TGTGCCTGGAGTGTATCAGGGATCGGCTACACCTTC
TRBV20-1,TRBJ1-1,.,.,CSASPGMNTEAFF,TGCAGTGCTAGTCCCGGCATGAACACTGAAGCTTTCTTT
TRBV5-8,TRBJ1-4,.,.,CASSSGLTDFDEKLFF,TGTGCCAGCAGCTCCGGACTCACCGATTTTGATGAAAAACTGTTTTTT
TRBV25-1,TRBJ2-7,few,TRBD1,CASSETGDRGSREQYF,TGTGCCAGCAGTGAAACCGGAGACAGGGGGAGTCGGGAGCAGTACTTC
TRBV20-1,TRBJ1-2,few,.,CSASIHYGYTF,TGCAGTGCTAGCATTCACTATGGCTACACCTTC
TRBV28,TRBJ1-2,.,.,CASSLNSYGYTF,TGTGCCAGCAGTTTGAACAGTTATGGCTACACCTTC
TRBV13,TRBJ2-1,.,.,CASSLEGVQFF,TGTGCCAGCAGCTTAGAGGGAGTCCAGTTCTTC
TRBV11-1,TRBJ2-7,once,.,CASSRKELPYEQYF,TGTGCCAGCAGCCGAAAAGAACTTCCCTACGAGCAGTACTTC
TRBV5-1,TRBJ1-1,.,TRBD1,CASSSGTGMPEAFF,TGCGCCAGCAGCTCCGGGACAGGGATGCCTGAAGCTTTCTTT
TRBV7-8,TRBJ2-7,.,TRBD1,CASSLGGTGMYEQYF,TGTGCCAGCAGCTTAGGTGGGACAGGGATGTACGAGCAGTACTTC
TRBV11-2,TRBJ2-1,few,.,CASSSRLFSSYNEQFF,TGTGCCAGCAGCTCGAGACTATTTAGCTCCTACAATGAGCAGTTCTTC
TRBV4-3,TRBJ1-5,once,.,CASSQDGRGEQPQHF,TGCGCCAGCAGCCAAGATGGTAGGGGGGAGCAGCCCCAGCATTTT
TRBV5-1,TRBJ2-1,.,.,CASSLVGDNEQFF,TGCGCCAGCAGCTTGGTCGGAGACAATGAGCAGTTCTTC
TRBV6-5,TRBJ2-1,.,.,CASSYGLESINEQFF,TGTGCCAGCAGTTACGGTCTAGAAAGTATTAATGAGCAGTTCTTC
TRBV9,TRBJ2-5,once,TRBD1,CASSVDGTVQETQYF,TGTGCCAGCAGCGTAGACGGGACAGTCCAAGAGACCCAGTACTTC
TRBV12-3/TRBV12-4,TRBJ2-5,once,TRBD2,CASSPRLAGTQYF,TGTGCCAGCAGTCCCCGACTAGCTGGGACCCAGTACTTC
TRBV28,TRBJ2-7,.,.,CASSLGTLNYEQYF,TGTGCCAGCAGTTTAGGGACCCTAAATTACGAGCAGTACTTC